This T cell receptor beta chain was sequenced in a study of shared clonotypes between healthy human individuals. General study findings and limits: The researchers took only blood, and tissue repertoires probably look different.

Trimming left V 0 bases short and J 4 bases short, with 10 bases between. Germline V gene data show CDR1 as SGHRS and CDR2 as YFSETQ. CDR3 size: 14 residues. Profiled with immunoSEQ multiplex PCR; TCRdb holds only in-frame clones, not every one. The data contain roughly 2,500,000 clones, 93% of them singletons. A word on this clone: The antigen remains undetermined. This specimen includes other DNA sequences encoding the same CDR3.

Source material: naive CD4+ T cells from PBMCs. Regarding subset: CD45RA+ positively selected. The receptor was derived from a young man in good health. Some clones in this sample may be carry-over from other donors' samples. This chain uses TRBV5-1 with TRBJ2-5, with D unclear. The CDR3 nucleotides read TGCGCCAGCAGCTTGGAGGGAATAGGAGAGACCCAGTACTTC. Translation gives CASSLEGIGETQYF.